This T cell receptor (beta chain) was captured by sequencing in a study of immune evolution from preneoplasia to lung adenocarcinoma. Profiling relied on immunoSEQ multiplex PCR, and the TCRdb table lists in-frame clones only, not all of them. The sample records 10,000 to 14,000 clones, about nine tenths being singletons. This clone was observed a handful of times. Between about 2014 and 2018, patients underwent resection in Japan or China. V was shortened by 7 bases and J by 4 bases, with 13 bases between the two germline ends. The CDR3 runs 14 residues. In germline, CDR1 is MGHRA, CDR2 YSYEKL. The chain is built from TRBV4-1 and TRBJ2-2; D possibly corresponds to TRBD2 (6 bases). The sequence was obtained from a person aged 70 to 80 with invasive lung adenocarcinoma. The specimen was FFPE invasive lung adenocarcinoma tissue. CDR3 sequence reads: CASTGTFSTGELFF. The CDR3 bases are TGCGCCAGCACCGGGACTTTTTCCACCGGGGAGCTGTTTTTT.